The 27 T cell receptor beta chains below all came from one sample that was sequenced in a study of Ad26.COV2.S vaccination and SARS-CoV-2 variants. Only in-frame clones appear in the TCRdb table, and some are missing; sequencing was by immunoSEQ multiplex PCR. The sample lists about 440,000 clones, 90% occurring once. Sample treatment: 15 to 20 received Ad26.COV2.S at low or high dose, single or two shots; five or six received placebo; per-sample allocation not given. The samples date from day 63 after the first vaccine or placebo injection. The sequenced sample was peripheral blood, obtained in a trial of Ad26.COV2.S vaccine versus placebo. These receptors came from a person aged 18-65 years who received the Ad26.COV2.S COVID-19 vaccine or a placebo.

As DNA, the CDR3 is TGTGCCACCAGTGATTTAGCAGGGACGCCCGGGGAGCTGTTTTTT. Encoded protein: CATSDLAGTPGELFF. This chain links TRBV24-1 with TRBJ2-2; tentatively, D is TRBD1 or TRBD2 (5 bases each). The germline CDR1 and CDR2 sequences are KGHDR and SFDVKD. The CDR3 runs 15 residues. V was trimmed by 1 base and J by 6 bases, leaving 11 bases between them.

The chain's CDR3 is CAFPEASGSSYNEQFF. DNA of the CDR3: TGTGCCTTCCCCGAGGCTAGCGGAAGCTCCTACAATGAGCAGTTCTTC. The chain recombines TRBV7-9 with TRBJ2-1, with TRBD2 matching 7 bases. The germline V gene encodes CDR1 SEHNR and CDR2 FQNEAQ (reference sequence). V lost 11 bases, J lost 0 bases, and 13 bases stayed unmatched. The CDR3 is made up of 16 amino acids.

The sample holds one count of this clone. The V gene is TRBV9, the J gene TRBJ2-7, with D perhaps matching TRBD1 or TRBD2 (5 bases each). The germline gives CDR1 SGDLS, CDR2 YYNGEE. The CDR3 runs 15 residues. The V gene lost 0 bases and the J gene lost 3 bases, with 13 bases spanning the gap. The CDR3 coding sequence is TGTGCCAGCAGCGTAGCTGGGGACCCATACTACGAGCAGTACTTC. This codes for CASSVAGDPYYEQYF.

The V and J genes are TRBV12-5 and TRBJ2-5; D remains unclear. The CDR3 has 15 residues. The germline gives CDR1 LGHNT, CDR2 FRNRAP. Trimming cost V 0 bases and J 0 bases, with 8 bases left between them. CDR3 residues: CASGLVLLYQETQYF. CDR3 coding DNA: TGTGCTAGTGGTTTGGTCCTTCTTTACCAAGAGACCCAGTACTTC. Complete variable domain (other parts from reference TRBV12-5 and TRBJ2-5): DARVTQTPRHKVTEMGQEVTMRCQPILGHNTVFWYRQTMMQGLELLAYFRNRAPLDDSGMPKDRFSAEMPDATLATLKIQPSEPRDSAVYFCASGLVLLYQETQYFGPGTRLLVL.

The V call is TRBV19, the J call TRBJ2-1; a possible D gene is TRBD2 (5 bases). CDR1 is LNHDA, CDR2 SQIVND, per germline (reference sequence). The V and J ends lost 1 base and 6 bases respectively, with 13 bases between them. This CDR3 contains 15 residues. CDR3 nucleotides: TGTGCCAGTAGTATAGTCGGTGGGAGTTTCAATGAGCAGTTCTTC. It yields the protein CASSIVGGSFNEQFF.

The chain links TRBV9 to TRBJ2-7; 8 positions match TRBD1. The CDR3 is 15 amino acids. With V trimmed by 0 bases and J by 3 bases, 5 bases remained unmatched. Germline V CDR1 and CDR2: SGDLS, YYNGEE. CDR3 protein: CASSVGQGIFYEQYF. Written as DNA, the CDR3 is TGTGCCAGCAGCGTAGGACAGGGGATCTTCTACGAGCAGTACTTC.

The gene calls are TRBV21-1 and TRBJ2-1; TRBD1, the table's D call, was not compared with the DNA. TRBV21-1 is recorded as a pseudogene. There are 15 residues in the CDR3. CDR3 in amino acids: CASSPRDRGGDEQFF. CDR3 nucleotide sequence: TGTGCCAGCAGCCCCCGGGACAGGGGTGGCGATGAGCAGTTCTTC.

V gene TRBV10-2 combines with J gene TRBJ1-3; no firm D call. The CDR3 is 13 residues long. The V end was cut by 0 bases, the J end by 7 bases, with 7 bases between. CDR1 is WSHSY, CDR2 SAAADI, per germline. CDR3 sequence (DNA): TGCGCCAGCAGTGAGTCTGGGAGGAACACCATATATTTT. Translated, it gives CASSESGRNTIYF.

This clone was detected a few times. The chain joins TRBV6-2 or TRBV6-3 to TRBJ2-7, with a tentative D call TRBD2 (6 bases). The V end lost 2 bases, the J end lost 2 bases, and 10 bases lay between the germline ends. Germline loops: CDR1 MNHEY, CDR2 SVGEGT. CDR3 length: 14 residues. CDR3 nucleotide sequence: TGTGCCAGCAGTTACAGAGGCGGGACCTACGAGCAGTACTTC. Translation: CASSYRGGTYEQYF.

The rearrangement joins TRBV7-9 to TRBJ2-6; D is uncertain. CDR1 is SEHNR and CDR2 is FQNEAQ in the germline V gene (reference sequence). Trimming took off 5 bases at V and 0 bases at J, with 14 bases between the two ends. This CDR3 region has 17 residues. Here the CDR3 reads CASSQTGLPSGANVLTF. In nucleotides, the CDR3 is TGTGCCAGCAGCCAAACCGGGTTACCCTCTGGGGCCAACGTCCTGACTTTC.

The chain combines TRBV5-1 with TRBJ1-6; TRBD1 might be the D (5 bases). The V and J ends lost 0 bases and 7 bases respectively, with 11 bases between them. Germline lookup yields CDR1 SGHRS and CDR2 YFSETQ. The CDR3 length is 15 residues. This chain's CDR3 is CASSLDGTENSPLHF. DNA of the CDR3: TGCGCCAGCAGCTTGGACGGGACCGAGAATTCACCCCTCCACTTT.

CDR3 protein: CASSSVGHPRSGELFF. CDR3 sequence (DNA): TGTGCCAGCAGCTCCGTCGGACATCCGAGATCGGGGGAGCTGTTTTTT. The chain is built from TRBV13 and TRBJ2-2, with a possible D match to TRBD1 (5 bases). V lost 4 bases to trimming and J lost 8 bases, with 20 bases between them. Germline values: CDR1 PRHDT, CDR2 FYEKMQ (reference sequence). This CDR3 comprises 16 residues. Based on the CDR3 plus reference TRBV13 and TRBJ2-2, the full variable domain is AAGVIQSPRHLIKEKRETATLKCYPIPRHDTVYWYQQGPGQDPQFLISFYEKMQSDKGSIPDRFSAQQFSDYHSELNMSSLELGDSALYFCASSSVGHPRSGELFFGEGSRLTVL.

The V call is TRBV28, the J call TRBJ2-2, with 7 bases identical to TRBD2. This CDR3 region has 15 residues. With 7 bases clipped from V and 3 bases from J, the junction kept 8 bases outside the gene matches. Per the germline V gene, CDR1 is MDHEN and CDR2 is SYDVKM. In nucleotides, the CDR3 is TGTGCCAGCAACGTGGGAGGGGAGGACACCGGGGAGCTGTTTTTT. Residues: CASNVGGEDTGELFF.

This chain connects TRBV27 to TRBJ2-6; tentative D call: TRBD1 (5 bases). Trimming took off 4 bases at V and 0 bases at J, with 16 bases between the two ends. Germline V lookup: CDR1 MNHEY, CDR2 SMNVEV (reference sequence). The CDR3 runs to 18 residues. CDR3 DNA: TGTGCCAGCAGTTCACGACAGAGCGCCTACTCTGGGGCCAACGTCCTGACTTTC. Its protein is CASSSRQSAYSGANVLTF.

The count of this clone is one. The chain recombines TRBV28 with TRBJ1-5; 7 bases align to TRBD1. Germline V lookup: CDR1 MDHEN, CDR2 SYDVKM. This CDR3 has 14 amino acids. V shed 6 bases and J 1 base; nucleotides not matched to a gene: 3. CDR3 region: CASRTGASNQPQHF. The CDR3 nucleotides are TGTGCCAGCAGAACAGGGGCCAGCAATCAGCCCCAGCATTTT.

This clone was seen only once. The chain couples TRBV20-1 to TRBJ2-1, with D maybe TRBD1 (6 bases). V lost 3 bases, J lost 0 bases, and 12 bases lay in between. Germline CDR1 reads DFQATT; CDR2 reads SNEGSKA (reference sequence). The CDR3 has 15 residues. The CDR3 nucleotides are TGCAGTGCTAGTCTTGACAGGCGCTCCTACAATGAGCAGTTCTTC. Protein product: CSASLDRRSYNEQFF.

V is TRBV10-3 and J is TRBJ2-5; TRBD1 might be the D (5 bases). The CDR3 runs to 11 residues. CDR1 is ENHRY, CDR2 SYGVKD, per germline. V was trimmed by 8 bases and J by 3 bases, leaving 7 bases between them. CDR3 region: CAIRQKETQYF. The CDR3 DNA reads TGTGCCATCCGACAGAAAGAGACCCAGTACTTC.

The rearrangement uses TRBV10-3 and TRBJ1-2, with unresolved D. The CDR3 sequence is 14 residues long. The germline gives CDR1 ENHRY, CDR2 SYGVKD. The germline V and J ends were trimmed by 4 bases and 6 bases, with 15 bases remaining between them. This CDR3 reads CAISVLGPTDGYTF. For the CDR3, the DNA is TGTGCCATCAGTGTTTTAGGGCCAACTGATGGCTACACCTTC.

V usage is TRBV9 and J usage is TRBJ2-5; D possibly corresponds to TRBD1 (6 bases). Germline-derived CDR1 and CDR2 are SGDLS and YYNGEE. CDR3 length: 16 amino acids. Trimming left V 4 bases short and J 5 bases short, with 21 bases between. The CDR3 spells CASSNRDTSPRETQYF. In DNA form, the CDR3 reads TGTGCCAGCAGCAACCGGGACACCTCCCCCCGGGAGACCCAGTACTTC.

In this sample, this clone turned up once. The chain couples TRBV6-6 to TRBJ1-2; 8 bases map to TRBD1. V was pared by 1 base and J by 6 bases, with 7 bases of the junction left unmatched. The CDR3 spans 15 residues. Germline CDR1 reads MNHNY; CDR2 reads SVGAGI (reference sequence). The CDR3 reads CASSYFPTGENGYTF. Written as DNA, the CDR3 is TGTGCCAGCAGTTACTTCCCGACAGGGGAGAATGGCTACACCTTC.

The chain recombines TRBV28 with TRBJ1-4, with D possibly matching TRBD1 (5 bases). The CDR3 spans 14 residues. CDR1 and CDR2 from the germline V gene are MDHEN and SYDVKM. Trimming cost V 1 base and J 7 bases, with 10 bases left between them. This chain's CDR3 is CASSLLGESEKLFF. The CDR3, as DNA: TGTGCCAGCAGTTTATTGGGGGAGAGTGAAAAACTGTTTTTT. The entire variable domain, with the rest obtained from reference TRBV28 and TRBJ1-4, is as follows: DVKVTQSSRYLVKRTGEKVFLECVQDMDHENMFWYRQDPGLGLRLIYFSYDVKMKEKGDIPEGYSVSREKKERFSLILESASTNQTSMYLCASSLLGESEKLFFGSGTQLSVL.

The chain employs TRBV5-5 and TRBJ2-7; possible D gene TRBD1, 6 bases. Deletions cut 2 bases from V and 2 bases from J, with 17 bases between. The CDR3 spans 16 residues. CDR1 is SGHKS, CDR2 YYEKEE, per germline (reference sequence). The CDR3 loop reads CASSFRGIGQPYEQYF. CDR3 bases: TGTGCCAGCAGCTTTAGGGGGATCGGCCAGCCCTACGAGCAGTACTTC. Full variable domain (missing parts from reference TRBV5-5 and TRBJ2-7): DAGVTQSPTHLIKTRGQQVTLRCSPISGHKSVSWYQQVLGQGPQFIFQYYEKEERGRGNFPDRFSARQFPNYSSELNVNALLLGDSALYLCASSFRGIGQPYEQYFGPGTRLTVT.

The rearrangement links TRBV2 to TRBJ2-3; D unresolved. This CDR3 has 13 residues. Germline-derived CDR1 and CDR2 are SNHLY and FYNNEI. V lost 5 bases to trimming and J lost 6 bases, with 12 bases between them. Written as DNA, the CDR3 is TGTGCCAGCAGTCTTATCCCTGGGGATACGCAGTATTTT. Translation: CASSLIPGDTQYF.

This clone came up once. This chain connects TRBV27 to TRBJ2-5; D could derive from TRBD1 or TRBD2 (6 bases each). Germline V gene sequence: CDR1 MNHEY, CDR2 SMNVEV (reference sequence). V gave up 5 bases and J gave up 1 base, with 17 bases separating them. CDR3 length: 16 amino acids. The CDR3 sequence: CASSPLWGASQETQYF. Written as DNA, the CDR3 is TGTGCCAGCAGTCCCCTCTGGGGGGCTTCCCAAGAGACCCAGTACTTC.

This chain links TRBV5-1 with TRBJ1-2; weak D call: TRBD1 (6 bases). This CDR3 comprises 15 residues. CDR1 SGHRS and CDR2 YFSETQ come from the germline V gene. Trimming removed 0 bases at V and 8 bases at J, with 17 bases between. CDR3 in DNA: TGCGCCAGCAGCTTGGAACCGGACAGATCGCAAGGCTACACCTTC. Protein: CASSLEPDRSQGYTF.

This clone is a singleton in its sample. The chain uses TRBV30 and TRBJ2-1; the D is unclear. Deletions cut 0 bases from V and 2 bases from J, with 14 bases between. The CDR3 contains 16 residues. Looked up from germline, CDR1 is GTSNPN and CDR2 is SVGIG (reference sequence). The CDR3 sequence: CAWSVRRVPPYNEQFF. Here the CDR3 DNA reads TGTGCCTGGAGTGTCCGACGAGTACCTCCCTACAATGAGCAGTTCTTC.

This chain connects TRBV4-1 to TRBJ2-3, with D perhaps matching TRBD2 (6 bases). V lost 3 bases, J lost 4 bases, and 14 bases lay in between. Germline V gene data show CDR1 as MGHRA and CDR2 as YSYEKL. CDR3 size: 15 residues. The CDR3 DNA is TGCGCCAGCAGCCATACTCTCGGGAGCCCAGATACGCAGTATTTT. Amino acid sequence: CASSHTLGSPDTQYF.